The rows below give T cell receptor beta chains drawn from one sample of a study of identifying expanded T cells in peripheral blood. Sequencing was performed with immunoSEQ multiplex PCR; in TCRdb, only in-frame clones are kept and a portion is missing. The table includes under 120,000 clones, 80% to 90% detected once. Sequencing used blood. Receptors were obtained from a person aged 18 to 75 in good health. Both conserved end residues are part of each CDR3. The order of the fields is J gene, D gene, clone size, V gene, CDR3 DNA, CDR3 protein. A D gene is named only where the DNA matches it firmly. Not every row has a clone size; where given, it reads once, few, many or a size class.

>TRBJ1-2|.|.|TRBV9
TGTGCCAGCAGCGTAGGTGGGCAGGTTAAATACTATGGCTACACCTTC
CASSVGGQVKYYGYTF
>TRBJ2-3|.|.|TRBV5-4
TGTGCCAGCAGCCCCGGGCGGGACTCCAGCACAGATACGCAGTATTTT
CASSPGRDSSTDTQYF
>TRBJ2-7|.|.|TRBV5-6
TGTGCCAGCAGCTTGGTTGAGGGCCACGAGCAGTACTTC
CASSLVEGHEQYF
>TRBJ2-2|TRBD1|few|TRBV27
TGTGCCAGCAGGACTCACAGGGGGCGTATCGGGGAGCTGTTTTTT
CASRTHRGRIGELFF
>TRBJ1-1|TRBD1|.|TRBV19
TGTGCCAGTCCTCATTTGGGGGATTGGGACAGGGGGCTATTCGGGGGCACTGAAGCTTTCTTT
CASPHLGDWDRGLFGGTEAFF
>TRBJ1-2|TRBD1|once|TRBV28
TGTGCCAGCCGAGCAGGGGGCGCGGGTGGCTACACCTTC
CASRAGGAGGYTF
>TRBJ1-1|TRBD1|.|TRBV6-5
TGTGCCAGCAGGCCCACAGGGGGGAACACTGAAGCTTTCTTT
CASRPTGGNTEAFF
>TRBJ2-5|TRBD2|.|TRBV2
TGTGCCAGCAGTGAAATCGGCGGGGGGGGACAGACCCAGTACTTC
CASSEIGGGGQTQYF
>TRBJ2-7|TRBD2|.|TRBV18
TGTGCCAGCTCACTCCTTGGGAGGGGATCCGAGCAGTACTTC
CASSLLGRGSEQYF
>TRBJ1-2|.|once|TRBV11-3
TGTGCCAGCAGCTCCGGGGGCCGGGACTATGGCTACACCTTC
CASSSGGRDYGYTF
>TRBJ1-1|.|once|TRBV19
TGTGCCAGTAGTATCGGGTCGAACACTGAAGCTTTCTTT
CASSIGSNTEAFF
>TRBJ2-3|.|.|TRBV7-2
TGTGCCAGCAGCCTGGGCATCACAGATACGCAGTATTTT
CASSLGITDTQYF
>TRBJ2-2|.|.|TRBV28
TGTGCCAGCAGTTCCCCGACCTACGGGGAGCTGTTTTTT
CASSSPTYGELFF
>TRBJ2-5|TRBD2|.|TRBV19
TGTGCCAGTAGTATTGGCGGGGGACTCCAAGAGACCCAGTACTTC
CASSIGGGLQETQYF
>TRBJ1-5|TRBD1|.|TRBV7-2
TGTGCCAGCAGCTTAGTTGCAGGGGGCGGGCAGCCCCAGCATTTT
CASSLVAGGGQPQHF
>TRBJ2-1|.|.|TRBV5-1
TGCGCCAGCTCGACTACTACGCATTACAATGAGCAGTTCTTC
CASSTTTHYNEQFF
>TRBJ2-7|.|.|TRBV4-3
TGCGCCAGCAGCCAAGATTATGGTAGCTACGAGCAGTACTTC
CASSQDYGSYEQYF
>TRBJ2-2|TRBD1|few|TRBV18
TGTGCCAGCTCACCACCCACAGGGGGCAACTCCGGGGAGCTGTTTTTT
CASSPPTGGNSGELFF
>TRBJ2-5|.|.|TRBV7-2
TGTGCCAGCAGCTTCGGGCACGGGGAGACCCAGTACTTC
CASSFGHGETQYF
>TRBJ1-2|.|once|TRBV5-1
TGCGCCAGCAGCTTGGCCGGGCAGGAGGCATATGGCTACACCTTC
CASSLAGQEAYGYTF
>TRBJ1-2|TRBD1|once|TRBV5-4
TGTGCCAGCAGTATCCCAGGGGGTGACTATGGCTACACCTTC
CASSIPGGDYGYTF
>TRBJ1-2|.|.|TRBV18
TGTGCCAGCTCACCGGAGTACAGGACCTATGGCTACACCTTC
CASSPEYRTYGYTF
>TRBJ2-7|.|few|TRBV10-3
TGTGCCATCAGTGGAGGGGAGGCCCACGAGCAGTACTTC
CAISGGEAHEQYF
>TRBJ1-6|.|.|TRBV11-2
TGTGCCAGCAGCTTAGTGTCCAGCGTCAATTCACCCCTCCACTTT
CASSLVSSVNSPLHF
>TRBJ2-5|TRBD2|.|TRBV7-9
TGTGCCAGCAGCTTTGTCGTCGGGAGGGGAGAGACCCAGTACTTC
CASSFVVGRGETQYF
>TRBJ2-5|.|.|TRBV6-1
TGTGCCAGCAGTGATGAGGCAGGGTGGGAGACCCAGTACTTC
CASSDEAGWETQYF
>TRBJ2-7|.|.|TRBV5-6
TGTGCCAGCAGCTTGGGGGGGTACGAGCAGTACTTC
CASSLGGYEQYF
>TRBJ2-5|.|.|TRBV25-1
TGTGCCAGCAGTGATCATCCTATGGAACTGGGACCGGGAGAGACCCAGTACTTC
CASSDHPMELGPGETQYF
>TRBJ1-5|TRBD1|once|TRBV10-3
TGTGCCATCAGTGCTGTGACAGGGGGCGGGCAGCCCCAGCATTTT
CAISAVTGGGQPQHF
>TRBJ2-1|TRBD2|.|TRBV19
TGTGCCAGTAGTGCCTACCAAGGTTATTATCTAGCGGGGGATTACAATGAGCAGTTCTTC
CASSAYQGYYLAGDYNEQFF
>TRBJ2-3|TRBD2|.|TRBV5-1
TGCGCCAGCAGCTTGCTGGGGGGGATGCCCACAGATACGCAGTATTTT
CASSLLGGMPTDTQYF
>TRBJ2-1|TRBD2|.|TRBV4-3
TGCGCCAGCAGCCCGACACCCGCTAGCGGGGGATACAATGAGCAGTTCTTC
CASSPTPASGGYNEQFF
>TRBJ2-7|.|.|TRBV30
TGTGCCTGGAGTTGGGGAGTTACCTACGAGCAGTACTTC
CAWSWGVTYEQYF
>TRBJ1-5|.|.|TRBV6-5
TGTGCCAGCAGTTACAGGGGTGGAGGCAATCAGCCCCAGCATTTT
CASSYRGGGNQPQHF
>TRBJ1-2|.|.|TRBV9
TGTGCCAGCACCCCAACAGGAGGGCATGGCTACACCTTC
CASTPTGGHGYTF
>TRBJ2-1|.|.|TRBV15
TGTGCCACCAGCAGAGAGTACCGTCAGGGGTTCTTC
CATSREYRQGFF
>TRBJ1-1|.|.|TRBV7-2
TGTGCCAGCAGCTTAAGCCCCAGCAGTGAAGCTTTCTTT
CASSLSPSSEAFF
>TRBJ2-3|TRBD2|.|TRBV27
TGTGCCAGCCTAAACGGGAGGGAGCAGTATTTT
CASLNGREQYF
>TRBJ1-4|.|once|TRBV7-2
TGTGCCAGCAGCTTAAGGGCGGGTAGGGGAAGAACTAATGAAAAACTGTTTTTT
CASSLRAGRGRTNEKLFF
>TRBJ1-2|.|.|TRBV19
TGTGCCAGTAGTTTAGTAAGCGGTGGCTACACCTTC
CASSLVSGGYTF
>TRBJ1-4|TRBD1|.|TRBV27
TGTGCCAGCAGTTTAAAGGGACAGGGGTTGACTAATGAAAAACTGTTTTTT
CASSLKGQGLTNEKLFF
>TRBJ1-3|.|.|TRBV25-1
TGTGCCAGCAGTGATCTCGGGACCTCTGGAAACACCATATATTTT
CASSDLGTSGNTIYF
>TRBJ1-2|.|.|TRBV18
TGTGCCAGCTCGGACCCCTCTAGCTATGGCTACACCTTC
CASSDPSSYGYTF
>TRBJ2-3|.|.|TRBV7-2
TGTGCCAGCAGTTTCACAGATACGCAGTATTTT
CASSFTDTQYF
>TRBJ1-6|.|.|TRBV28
TGTGCCAGCAGTCTCGCACAGGGTGCTGGCGGGTCACCCCTCCACTTT
CASSLAQGAGGSPLHF
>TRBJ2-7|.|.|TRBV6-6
TGTGCCAGCAGTTACTCGTGGAAAGGCGAGCAGTACTTC
CASSYSWKGEQYF
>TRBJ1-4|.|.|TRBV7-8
TGTGCCAGCAGCAGCGGGACATATGCGGGGGAAAAACTGTTTTTT
CASSSGTYAGEKLFF
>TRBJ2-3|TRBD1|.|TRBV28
TGTGCCAGCAGCCGCGACTGGCAGGGGGCACAAGATACGCAGTATTTT
CASSRDWQGAQDTQYF
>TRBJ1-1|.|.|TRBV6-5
TGTGCCAGCTGGGTGGGACTAACCACTGAAGCTTTCTTT
CASWVGLTTEAFF
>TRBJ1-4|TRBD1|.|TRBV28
TGTGCCACCGCGGGGCAGGGGGCGAGGAAACTGTTTTTT
CATAGQGARKLFF
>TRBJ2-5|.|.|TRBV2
TGTGCCAGCATAAGTAACTCCCAAGAGACCCAGTACTTC
CASISNSQETQYF
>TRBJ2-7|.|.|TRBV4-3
TGCGCCAGCAGCCGAGGTGGGACCGTATCCGAGCAGTACTTC
CASSRGGTVSEQYF
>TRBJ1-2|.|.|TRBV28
TGTGCCAGCAGCTTCTTAGAGGCCTACTATGGCTACACCTTC
CASSFLEAYYGYTF
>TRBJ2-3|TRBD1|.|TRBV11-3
TGTGCCAGCGCCCGGGACAGGACATACACAGATACGCAGTATTTT
CASARDRTYTDTQYF
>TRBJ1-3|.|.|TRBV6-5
TGTGCCAGCAGGAACAGGGTCCCTGGAAACACCATATATTTT
CASRNRVPGNTIYF
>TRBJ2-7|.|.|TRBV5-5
TGTGCCAGCATCCTGGCCCCGGGGGCCCACGAGCAGTACTTC
CASILAPGAHEQYF
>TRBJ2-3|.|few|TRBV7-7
TGTGCCAGCAGCCGGGACGGAGGCACAGATACGCAGTATTTT
CASSRDGGTDTQYF